The 22 T cell receptor beta chains in this list originate from one sample, sequenced in a study of blood T cell repertoires in COVID-19. The protocol was immunoSEQ multiplex PCR, while the TCRdb copy is restricted to in-frame clones and leaves out a portion. The sample contains some 290,000 clones, about 88% of which appear only once. The source material was peripheral blood. These receptors all stem from a woman aged 25 to 45 with COVID-19, enrolled during active disease.

The CDR3 region has the DNA TGTGCCACCCTGGCAGGGGGAGCCAAAAACATTCAGTACTTC. Translating it yields CATLAGGAKNIQYF. This chain uses TRBV28 with TRBJ2-4, with 7 bases fitting TRBD1. The J segment lost 0 bases and the V segment lost 10 bases, leaving 6 bases of the junction unmatched. CDR3 size: 14 residues. Germline CDR1 reads MDHEN; CDR2 reads SYDVKM.

Turning to this clone: Other nucleotide sequences in the sample specify the same CDR3. The chain links TRBV5-1 to TRBJ1-4, with 8 bases matching TRBD1. Germline values: CDR1 SGHRS, CDR2 YFSETQ. Germline trimming cut 5 bases from V and 1 base from J; bases unmatched to any gene: 7. There are 16 residues in the CDR3. CDR3 amino acids: CASSSGQGGTNEKLFF. CDR3 in DNA: TGCGCCAGCAGTTCCGGACAGGGAGGAACTAATGAAAAACTGTTTTTT.

This CDR3 is CAWRSRGLDGYTF. The CDR3 bases are TGTGCCTGGAGATCGAGGGGGCTGGATGGCTACACCTTC. The chain carries TRBV30 and TRBJ1-2; 7 bases fit TRBD1. J gave up 6 bases and V 3 bases, and 7 bases lay outside the gene matches. The CDR3 length is 13 residues. Germline V CDR1 and CDR2: GTSNPN, SVGIG (reference sequence).

The V gene is TRBV9, the J gene TRBJ1-1; no definite D call. The ends were cut back, 0 bases at V and 1 base at J, with 4 bases in the middle. Germline V gives CDR1 SGDLS, CDR2 YYNGEE. The CDR3 spans 13 residues. The CDR3 loop is CASSVDGNTEAFF. In DNA, the CDR3 is TGTGCCAGCAGCGTAGACGGGAACACTGAAGCTTTCTTT. The full variable domain, with the rest looked up from reference TRBV9 and TRBJ1-1, is DSGVTQTPKHLITATGQRVTLRCSPRSGDLSVYWYQQSLDQGLQFLIQYYNGEERAKGNILERFSAQQFPDLHSELNLSSLELGDSALYFCASSVDGNTEAFFGQGTRLTVV.

The chain is built from TRBV10-1 and TRBJ2-4; D gene unclear. Trimming removed 1 base from V and 8 bases from J, with 9 bases in between. This CDR3 region has 13 residues. Germline CDR1 is WNHNN and CDR2 is SYGVQD (reference sequence). CDR3 amino acids: CASSELSDDIQYF. CDR3 sequence (DNA): TGCGCCAGCAGTGAGTTAAGCGATGACATTCAGTACTTC.

This sequence joins TRBV24-1 and TRBJ1-2; TRBD1 agrees at 9 bases. Germline trimming cut 5 bases from V and 4 bases from J; bases unmatched to any gene: 16. CDR3 length: 18 amino acids. Germline assignment: CDR1 KGHDR and CDR2 SFDVKD. CDR3 nucleotide sequence: TGTGCCACCAGTGTTATAACACAGGGGGCGCTTGGTTCCTATGGCTACACCTTC. Translating gives CATSVITQGALGSYGYTF.

This clone came up once. The chain links TRBV9 to TRBJ2-2; TRBD2 matches 8 bases. The CDR3 totals 16 residues. V lost 4 bases to trimming and J lost 5 bases; unmatched junction nucleotides: 10. CDR1 is SGDLS, CDR2 YYNGEE, per germline. The CDR3 spells CASSPMGGRNTGELFF. CDR3 nucleotides: TGTGCCAGCAGCCCCATGGGCGGGAGGAATACCGGGGAGCTGTTTTTT.

The sample holds one count of this clone. The rearrangement joins TRBV6-6 to TRBJ1-6, with TRBD1 matching over 7 bases. The CDR3 contains 15 residues. V was clipped by 6 bases and J by 10 bases; unmatched bases: 12. From germline, CDR1 is MNHNY and CDR2 SVGAGI (reference sequence). In DNA form, the CDR3 reads TGTGCCAGCAGCCGAGTGGGCAGGGGACAGTCACCCCTCCACTTT. This encodes CASSRVGRGQSPLHF.

The rearrangement joins TRBV5-1 to TRBJ2-1; 11 bases fit TRBD2. V lost 0 bases and J lost 6; bases outside the gene matches: 2. Germline loops: CDR1 SGHRS, CDR2 YFSETQ. The CDR3 runs 15 residues. The CDR3 coding sequence is TGCGCCAGCAGCTTGGAACTAGCGGGAGTCAATGAGCAGTTCTTC. Translated: CASSLELAGVNEQFF.

The chain is built from TRBV3-1 (or the pseudogene TRBV3-2) and TRBJ2-7; 11 nucleotides align to TRBD1. Germline CDR1 is LGHDT and CDR2 is YNNKEL (reference sequence). V gave up 2 bases and J gave up 3 bases; unmatched junction bases: 3. CDR3 length: 15 amino acids. This chain's CDR3 is CASSQMGTGGYEQYF. The CDR3 bases are TGTGCCAGCAGCCAAATGGGGACAGGGGGCTACGAGCAGTACTTC.

This chain connects TRBV3-1 (or the pseudogene TRBV3-2) to TRBJ2-3; 13 nucleotides line up with TRBD2. This CDR3 spans 19 amino acids. Germline trimming cut 4 bases from V and 4 bases from J; bases unmatched to any gene: 14. Germline V gene lookup returns CDR1 LGHDT and CDR2 YNNKEL (reference sequence). CDR3 nucleotide sequence: TGTGCCAGCAGCCGCGGGACTAGCGGGGCTAGAGGGAGGTCAGATACGCAGTATTTT. Amino acids: CASSRGTSGARGRSDTQYF.

This chain joins TRBV29-1 and TRBJ2-1, with D perhaps matching TRBD2 (5 bases). V was cut by 4 bases and J by 0 bases, with 7 bases left in between. The CDR3 has 13 residues. CDR1 and CDR2 (germline): SQVTM, ANQGSEA. CDR3 loop: CSVGGSSYNEQFF. CDR3 nucleotides: TGCAGCGTTGGAGGGAGCTCCTACAATGAGCAGTTCTTC.

This clone was picked up a small number of times. The chain links TRBV4-2 to TRBJ2-3; 11 bases align to TRBD2. The CDR3 has 16 amino acids. CDR1 is LGHNA, CDR2 YNFKEQ, per germline. CDR3 in amino acids: CASEKGTSGSTDTQYF. Written as DNA, the CDR3 is TGTGCTTCCGAAAAAGGGACTAGCGGTAGCACAGATACGCAGTATTTT.

The chain links TRBV28 to TRBJ1-5; possible D gene TRBD1, 5 bases. CDR3 length equals 16 residues. Trimming took 7 bases from V and 2 from J, leaving 18 bases between them. Germline loops: CDR1 MDHEN, CDR2 SYDVKM. The CDR3 here is CASTPGGEGGNQPQHF. CDR3 sequence (DNA): TGTGCCAGCACCCCCGGAGGGGAAGGAGGCAATCAGCCCCAGCATTTT.

V gene TRBV6-6 combines with J gene TRBJ2-7; 11 positions match TRBD2. CDR3 size: 14 residues. CDR1 MNHNY and CDR2 SVGAGI come from the germline V gene (reference sequence). With V trimmed by 4 bases and J by 3 bases, 2 bases remained unmatched. The CDR3 bases are TGTGCCAGCAGTTGGGGACTAGCGGTCTACGAGCAGTACTTC. Amino acids: CASSWGLAVYEQYF.

The genes are TRBV3-1 (or the pseudogene TRBV3-2) and TRBJ1-3, with D perhaps TRBD1 (6 bases). Germline values: CDR1 LGHDT, CDR2 YNNKEL (reference sequence). V lost 1 base and J lost 4, with 8 bases in between. This CDR3 is 14 amino acids long. CDR3 amino acids: CASSQAGEGNTIYF. The CDR3 bases are TGTGCCAGCAGCCAAGCAGGGGAAGGAAACACCATATATTTT.

The CDR3 DNA reads as TGCGCCAGCAGCTTTGGGACAGGGGGCTTCGGCGAGCAGTACTTC. Amino acid sequence: CASSFGTGGFGEQYF. V and J are TRBV5-1 and TRBJ2-7; 12 bases are a match to TRBD1. The germline gives CDR1 SGHRS, CDR2 YFSETQ. The junction had 6 bases not matched to a gene; V was cut back by 2 bases and J by 6 bases. The CDR3 covers 15 residues.

The chain recombines TRBV7-2 with TRBJ1-2, with a weak D call TRBD1 (5 bases). V shed 3 bases and J shed 9 bases, with 11 bases lying between them. Germline V gives CDR1 SGHTA, CDR2 FQGNSA. CDR3 length: 12 amino acids. The chain's CDR3 is CASSLRSGSYTF. CDR3 DNA: TGTGCCAGCAGCTTGAGGTCAGGGAGCTACACCTTC.

The V call is TRBV6-6, the J call TRBJ1-1; D is unresolved. With 3 bases removed from V and 8 bases from J, the gap between germline ends came to 10 bases. Germline CDR1 and CDR2: MNHNY and SVGAGI (reference sequence). This CDR3 spans 12 amino acids. DNA of the CDR3: TGTGCCAGCAGTTATATCCGAGGAGAAGCTTTCTTT. Translated: CASSYIRGEAFF.

The V call is TRBV7-3, the J call TRBJ2-3; no clear D. The germline gives CDR1 SGHTA, CDR2 FQGTGA. V shed 3 bases and J shed 4 bases, with 5 bases lying between them. CDR3 length equals 12 residues. CDR3 sequence reads: CASSLAPDTQYF. CDR3 DNA: TGTGCCAGCAGCTTGGCCCCAGATACGCAGTATTTT.

The rearrangement links TRBV9 to TRBJ2-5; D is ambiguous. Germline-derived CDR1 and CDR2 are SGDLS and YYNGEE. Deletions cut 4 bases from V and 1 base from J, with 17 bases between. The CDR3 is 16 residues long. CDR3 amino acids: CASSLPSGISQETQYF. The CDR3 region has the DNA TGTGCCAGCAGCCTACCCTCTGGTATCTCCCAAGAGACCCAGTACTTC.

V is TRBV19 and J is TRBJ2-4; 7 bases map to TRBD1. Germline loops: CDR1 LNHDA, CDR2 SQIVND (reference sequence). There are 13 residues in the CDR3. V shed 7 bases, J shed 6 bases, and the junction held 6 bases outside the gene matches. CDR3 protein: CASNPGQPNIQYF. CDR3 DNA: TGTGCCAGTAACCCGGGACAGCCAAACATTCAGTACTTC. The entire variable domain, with the rest obtained from reference TRBV19 and TRBJ2-4, is as follows: DGGITQSPKYLFRKEGQNVTLSCEQNLNHDAMYWYRQDPGQGLRLIYYSQIVNDFQKGDIAEGYSVSREKKESFPLTVTSAQKNPTAFYLCASNPGQPNIQYFGAGTRLSVL.